This T cell receptor beta chain originates from a study of spatial heterogeneity in lung cancer. Study background: An average of more than ten raw reads was observed per unique TCR and UMI combination.

Whole-study findings and limits: At resection, ubiquitous expanded tumor TCRs appeared in blood more than at follow-up.

Time point given: sample taken at primary tumor resection. TCRs were sequenced from unsorted whole RNA of tumor, nontumor lung or PBMC. Via MiXCR, TCRdb re-called the 5' RACE reads, giving one row per CDR3 protein. The sample lists 28,000 or so distinct CDR3 sequences, 13% occurring once. This clonotype was found a few times. Its antigen is still unknown. CDR1 KGHDR and CDR2 SFDVKD come from the germline V gene. Between the trimmed V and J ends, which lost 3 bases and 4 bases, there was a span of 11 bases. There are 15 residues in the CDR3. The receptor's source is a female donor with early-stage non-small cell lung cancer. V usage is TRBV24-1 and J usage is TRBJ2-2; a weak D match, TRBD1 (6 bases). The input for sequencing was PBMCs, taken at surgery. In nucleotides, the CDR3 is TGTGCCACCAGTGATGCGGACAGATTCACCGGGGAGCTGTTTTTT. This codes for CATSDADRFTGELFF.